This TCR beta chain appears in the sequencing data of a study of regulatory T cells in long-lasting Graves disease. Findings of the study overall: Persistent disease was associated with favored TRBV28 usage and with favored use of TRBJ1-2 and TRBJ2-5. Compared with new cases, persistent Graves' patients showed reduced TCR diversity.

This clonotype occurred many times. Its antigen is unknown. The CDR3 length is 14 residues. In germline, CDR1 is SGHRS, CDR2 YFSETQ. Trimming took 5 bases from V and 12 from J; bases not matched to a gene: 14. Sequencing libraries for TCR beta were prepared with iRepertoire HTBI primers and Arm-PCR of CDR3 regions. TCRdb reprocessed the multiplex PCR reads via MiXCR and lists one record per CDR3 protein. The data hold 400,000 to 500,000 distinct CDR3 sequences, with around 14% observed a single time. As for time point: newly diagnosed GD, antithyroid drugs for less than 3 months. RNA from PBMCs was the source of the TCR library. This same sample was also taken into another study, of T cells in Graves' hyperthyroidism and ophthalmopathy.

The V gene is TRBV5-1, the J gene TRBJ1-1; 9 bases map to TRBD1. The TCR originated in a woman in her thirties with Graves disease. Sequencing was performed on peripheral blood mononuclear cells (PBMCs), taken at new diagnosis, from a patient treated with antithyroid drugs. CDR3 protein: CASRQTGTGPPSFF. The DNA of the CDR3 is TGCGCCAGCAGACAAACCGGGACAGGGCCCCCGTCTTTCTTT.